Each of the 20 T cell receptor beta chains below was sequenced from the same sample in a study of siplizumab effects on memory and regulatory T cells (dated by TCRdb to between 2018 and 2021). Libraries were made using the immunoSEQ multiplex PCR assay. TCRdb mirrors the immuneACCESS table, restricted to in-frame sequences. Some clones are absent from its copies; in checked studies, under half trace to an unresolved V gene, and the reason for the others is unknown. Within this sample are roughly 82,000 clones, with 80% to 90% of them counted one time only. Approximately 1.5% of the sample rests with the top ten. The sample was Tregs sorted from blood. These receptors originate from a human donor in good health.

This clone has a single count. The rearrangement uses TRBV6-1 and TRBJ2-5, with 11 bases lining up with TRBD1. Per germline, CDR1 MNHNS and CDR2 SASEGT. The CDR3 contains 14 residues. V dropped 6 bases and J dropped 4; count of bases not matched to a gene: 4. CDR3 coding DNA: TGTGCCAGCAGGGACAGGGGGCGAGGAGAGACCCAGTACTTC. This sequence encodes CASRDRGRGETQYF.

V and J are TRBV28 and TRBJ1-2; no reliable D call. The CDR3 is 13 amino acids. Looked up from germline, CDR1 is MDHEN and CDR2 is SYDVKM. With 2 bases removed from V and 8 bases from J, the gap between germline ends came to 12 bases. CDR3 sequence: CASSLLVSQGYTF. In DNA form, the CDR3 reads TGTGCCAGCAGTTTACTAGTTAGTCAGGGCTACACCTTC.

In its sample, this clone was seen a few times. The J gene is TRBJ2-7, the V gene TRBV2, with 9 bases that match TRBD1. Trimming removed 7 bases from V and 5 bases from J; junction bases left unmatched: 18. The germline gives CDR1 SNHLY, CDR2 FYNNEI. This CDR3 region has 17 residues. Here the CDR3 reads CASKWGQGGLWADEQYF. The CDR3 DNA reads TGTGCCAGCAAGTGGGGACAGGGAGGATTGTGGGCCGACGAGCAGTACTTC.

A single count supports this clone. J is TRBJ2-7 and V is TRBV5-1; 8 bases are shared with TRBD2. J gave up 4 bases and V 0 bases, and 6 bases lay outside the gene matches. Germline CDR1 reads SGHRS; CDR2 reads YFSETQ. The CDR3 spans 15 residues. CDR3 loop: CASSLEGTSRYEQYF. The CDR3 DNA reads as TGCGCCAGCAGCTTGGAAGGGACTAGTCGGTACGAGCAGTACTTC.

V gene TRBV7-3 combines with J gene TRBJ2-3; 8 nucleotides align to TRBD1. The CDR3 totals 13 residues. Germline V gives CDR1 SGHTA, CDR2 FQGTGA. Losses at the gene ends were 4 bases for V and 4 bases for J; bases not matched to a gene: 1. CDR3 coding DNA: TGTGCCAGCAGCTGGGGACAGGCAGATACGCAGTATTTT. Translation gives CASSWGQADTQYF.

This sequence joins TRBV2 and TRBJ1-1; the D is unclear. Looked up from germline, CDR1 is SNHLY and CDR2 is FYNNEI. Between the trimmed V and J ends, which lost 9 bases and 1 base, there was a span of 18 bases. The CDR3 is 15 amino acids. The CDR3 reads CARETRQVSNTEAFF. CDR3 sequence (DNA): TGTGCCAGGGAGACAAGGCAGGTCTCGAACACTGAAGCTTTCTTT.

This chain links TRBV14 with TRBJ1-1; D uncertain. V was shortened by 6 bases and J by 2 bases, with 13 bases between the two germline ends. CDR1 is SGHDN and CDR2 is FVKESK in the germline V gene. This CDR3 is built from 14 residues. The CDR3 DNA reads as TGTGCCAGCAGTTTCGGACCCGGAAACACTGAAGCTTTCTTT. It encodes CASSFGPGNTEAFF.

This chain joins TRBV10-1 and TRBJ2-3; 10 nucleotides agree with TRBD2. V was pared by 7 bases and J by 4 bases, with 11 bases of the junction left unmatched. Germline CDR1 is WNHNN and CDR2 is SYGVQD (reference sequence). The CDR3 spans 16 residues. CDR3 protein: CASNNSGGCVADTQYF. The CDR3 nucleotides are TGCGCCAGCAATAATAGCGGGGGGTGTGTCGCAGATACGCAGTATTTT.

The chain joins TRBV27 to TRBJ2-3; a possible D gene is TRBD2 (5 bases). The V end lost 2 bases, the J end lost 2 bases, and 14 bases lay between the germline ends. Germline lookup yields CDR1 MNHEY and CDR2 SMNVEV (reference sequence). This CDR3 has 16 residues. The CDR3 sequence is CASSLGGRILTDTQYF. The CDR3 region has the DNA TGTGCCAGCAGTTTAGGAGGCAGGATCCTCACAGATACGCAGTATTTT.

The chain links TRBV19 to TRBJ2-3; D not resolved. This CDR3 region has 13 residues. The germline V gene encodes CDR1 LNHDA and CDR2 SQIVND (reference sequence). V lost 6 bases to trimming and J lost 2 bases, with 9 bases between them. CDR3 nucleotide sequence: TGTGCCAGTAGCGCTGGAGACACAGATACGCAGTATTTT. Residues: CASSAGDTDTQYF.

The chain is built from TRBV19 and TRBJ1-6; 7 nucleotides match TRBD1. Germline V CDR1 and CDR2: LNHDA, SQIVND (reference sequence). The CDR3 covers 15 residues. After removal of 6 bases from V and 5 bases from J, the junction contained 7 bases not matched to a gene. CDR3 residues: CASRLGDRDNSPLHF. DNA for the CDR3: TGTGCCAGTAGATTGGGGGACAGAGATAATTCACCCCTCCACTTT.

This chain links TRBV2 with TRBJ2-3; D possibly uses TRBD1 or TRBD2 (6 bases each). The CDR3 runs 14 residues. V was cut by 6 bases and J by 4 bases, with 14 bases left in between. Germline CDR1 is SNHLY and CDR2 is FYNNEI. CDR3 region: CASRKGGGADTQYF. DNA for the CDR3: TGTGCCAGCAGGAAGGGGGGCGGCGCAGATACGCAGTATTTT.

This sequence joins TRBV6-1 and TRBJ2-1; TRBD1 matches 7 bases. The CDR3 is 16 residues long. Losses at the gene ends were 4 bases for V and 2 bases for J; bases not matched to a gene: 8. CDR1 MNHNS and CDR2 SASEGT come from the germline V gene. CDR3 bases: TGTGCCAGCAGTGGCCAAACAGGGGACCCCTACAATGAGCAGTTCTTC. Translated: CASSGQTGDPYNEQFF.

The chain links TRBV28 to TRBJ1-2; a possible D gene is TRBD1 (5 bases). The CDR3 is 16 amino acids. Germline V gene sequence: CDR1 MDHEN, CDR2 SYDVKM. V lost 5 bases, J lost 9 bases, and 25 bases lay in between. In nucleotides, the CDR3 is TGTGCCAGCAGTCCCCCCAGGGATTATTGGTCCCGGCGCTACACCTTC. Protein sequence: CASSPPRDYWSRRYTF.

This chain connects TRBV7-9 to TRBJ1-6; D ambiguous. The V gene's germline CDR1 is SEHNR and CDR2 FQNEAQ (reference sequence). V was shortened by 5 bases and J by 10 bases, with 15 bases between the two germline ends. CDR3 length equals 14 residues. CDR3 protein: CASSPTTKPSPLHF. CDR3 nucleotide sequence: TGTGCCAGCAGCCCTACGACGAAGCCCTCACCCCTCCACTTT.

The gene calls are TRBV4-1 and TRBJ1-2, with D possibly being TRBD1 (6 bases). V was trimmed by 4 bases and J by 4 bases, leaving 19 bases between them. Germline V gives CDR1 MGHRA, CDR2 YSYEKL. The CDR3 consists of 16 residues. The CDR3: CASSLAGARTAYGYTF. DNA for the CDR3: TGCGCCAGCAGCCTGGCAGGGGCCCGGACAGCCTATGGCTACACCTTC.

CDR3 in amino acids: CASSYDPGNTIYF. In DNA form, the CDR3 reads TGCGCCAGCAGCTACGACCCAGGAAACACCATATATTTT. The chain is built from TRBV5-1 and TRBJ1-3, with D unresolved. Trimming took 3 bases from V and 4 from J, leaving 8 bases between them. The CDR3 is 13 residues long. Germline CDR1 is SGHRS and CDR2 is YFSETQ.

This chain connects TRBV11-2 to TRBJ2-3, with D maybe TRBD2 (5 bases). The ends were cut back, 3 bases at V and 4 bases at J, with 11 bases in the middle. From germline, CDR1 is SGHAT and CDR2 FQNNGV. The CDR3 totals 14 residues. CDR3 loop: CASSFQEGADTQYF. Written as DNA, the CDR3 is TGTGCCAGCAGCTTTCAAGAGGGCGCAGATACGCAGTATTTT.

The chain combines TRBV19 with TRBJ1-2, with no clear D. The V end lost 4 bases, the J end lost 3 bases, and 15 bases lay between the germline ends. Germline V CDR1 and CDR2: LNHDA, SQIVND (reference sequence). The CDR3 contains 15 residues. The CDR3 sequence is CASSTLGGNYYGYTF. The DNA for the CDR3 is TGTGCCAGTAGTACGCTCGGAGGGAACTACTATGGCTACACCTTC.

The rearrangement uses TRBV11-2 and TRBJ1-3; D not resolved. V lost 2 bases and J 3 bases, leaving 2 bases between the germline ends. The CDR3 covers 12 residues. Germline values: CDR1 SGHAT, CDR2 FQNNGV. Here the CDR3 reads CASSLSGNTIYF. CDR3 nucleotide sequence: TGTGCCAGCAGCTTAAGTGGAAACACCATATATTTT. Full variable domain (rest looked up from reference TRBV11-2 and TRBJ1-3): EAGVAQSPRYKIIEKRQSVAFWCNPISGHATLYWYQQILGQGPKLLIQFQNNGVVDDSQLPKDRFSAERLKGVDSTLKIQPAKLEDSAVYLCASSLSGNTIYFGEGSWLTVV.